These T cell receptor beta chains were read from a single sample in a study of CD8+CD57+ T cells in acquired aplastic anemia. TCRdb passed the reads through MiXCR, listing each CDR3 protein once. The sample shows under 500,000 distinct CDR3 sequences, 25% to 40% of them seen only once. Sequencing was performed on sorted CD4+, CD8+, or CD8+CD57+ T cells (not recorded which) from PBMCs. The receptors stem from a human donor with aplastic anemia. Both conserved end residues are part of each CDR3. D genes are given only for firm matches. Not all rows give a size; the values are once, few, many and, for expanded clones, a class.

CDR3: CATREQGANGYTF
DNA: TGTGCCACCAGGGAACAGGGGGCAAACGGCTACACCTTC
D: TRBD1
V: TRBV15
J: TRBJ1-2
size: .

CDR3: CSVEGGGNTEAFF
DNA: TGCAGCGTTGAGGGAGGAGGGAACACTGAAGCTTTCTTT
D: .
V: TRBV29-1
J: TRBJ1-1
size: .

CDR3: CASSIDGADLNTQYF
DNA: TGTGCCAGTAGTATAGATGGGGCGGATCTTAATACGCAGTATTTT
D: .
V: TRBV19
J: TRBJ2-3
size: many

CDR3: CASSVRGADGYTF
DNA: TGTGCCAGCAGCGTTAGGGGGGCGGATGGCTACACCTTC
D: .
V: TRBV2
J: TRBJ1-2
size: .

CDR3: CASSENGRDNEQFF
DNA: TGTGCCAGCAGTGAAAACGGGAGGGACAATGAGCAGTTCTTC
D: TRBD2
V: TRBV2
J: TRBJ2-1
size: few

CDR3: CASSASLDRELNEQYF
DNA: TGTGCCAGCAGTGCTAGTTTGGACAGGGAGCTAAACGAGCAGTACTTC
D: TRBD1
V: TRBV11-1
J: TRBJ2-7
size: .

CDR3: CSARDNGRVGGYTF
DNA: TGCAGTGCTAGAGATAACGGCAGGGTCGGGGGCTACACCTTC
D: .
V: TRBV20-1
J: TRBJ1-2
size: many

CDR3: CASINRRDNVLTF
DNA: TGTGCCAGCATCAACCGCAGGGACAACGTCCTGACTTTC
D: .
V: TRBV7-3
J: TRBJ2-6
size: .

CDR3: CASSKGGLYEQYF
DNA: TGTGCCAGCAGTAAAGGGGGCCTTTACGAGCAGTACTTC
D: TRBD1
V: TRBV12-3/TRBV12-4
J: TRBJ2-7
size: few

CDR3: CSAAWGYQETQYF
DNA: TGCAGTGCCGCTTGGGGGTACCAAGAGACCCAGTACTTC
D: .
V: TRBV20-1
J: TRBJ2-5
size: many

CDR3: CASSSGTGSSYEQYF
DNA: TGTGCCAGCAGCTCCGGGACAGGGAGCTCCTACGAGCAGTACTTC
D: TRBD1
V: TRBV7-6
J: TRBJ2-7
size: many

CDR3: CASSLVRCPYEQYF
DNA: TGTGCCAGCAGCTTAGTTCGGTGTCCCTACGAGCAGTACTTC
D: .
V: TRBV7-2
J: TRBJ2-7
size: .

CDR3: CSARGEAYYGYTF
DNA: TGCAGTGCCCGGGGAGAGGCCTACTATGGCTACACCTTC
D: .
V: TRBV20-1
J: TRBJ1-2
size: many

CDR3: CSARAPLGGVEQYF
DNA: TGCAGTGCTAGAGCTCCCCTGGGGGGCGTCGAGCAGTACTTC
D: .
V: TRBV20-1
J: TRBJ2-7
size: many

CDR3: CASSTGSNQPQHF
DNA: TGTGCCAGCAGTACAGGTAGCAATCAGCCCCAGCATTTT
D: .
V: TRBV6-4
J: TRBJ1-5
size: many

CDR3: CHGDRMNTEAFF
DNA: TGCCACGGGGACAGAATGAACACTGAAGCTTTCTTT
D: TRBD1
V: TRBV15
J: TRBJ1-1
size: .

CDR3: CAIRSGTYNEQFF
DNA: TGTGCCATCCGTAGCGGGACCTACAATGAGCAGTTCTTC
D: TRBD2
V: TRBV24-1
J: TRBJ2-1
size: many

CDR3: CSVDSGRKYNEQFF
DNA: TGCAGCGTTGATTCCGGGAGGAAATACAATGAGCAGTTCTTC
D: TRBD2
V: TRBV29-1
J: TRBJ2-1
size: many

CDR3: CASSQADSRNEKLFF
DNA: TGCGCCAGCAGCCAGGCAGACAGCCGTAATGAAAAACTGTTTTTT
D: .
V: TRBV19
J: TRBJ1-4
size: .

CDR3: CAWSRENTEAFF
DNA: TGTGCCTGGAGCAGGGAGAACACTGAAGCTTTCTTT
D: .
V: TRBV30
J: TRBJ1-1
size: few

CDR3: CASSAGLAGHNEQFF
DNA: TGTGCCAGCAGTGCCGGACTAGCGGGCCACAATGAGCAGTTCTTC
D: TRBD2
V: TRBV25-1
J: TRBJ2-1
size: .

CDR3: CASSELGAGSPLHF
DNA: TGTGCCAGCAGTGAACTGGGGGCTGGTTCACCCCTCCACTTT
D: .
V: TRBV2
J: TRBJ1-6
size: .

CDR3: CASSSETGETQYF
DNA: TGCGCCAGCAGCTCAGAAACGGGAGAGACCCAGTACTTC
D: .
V: TRBV5-1
J: TRBJ2-5
size: few

CDR3: CASSQDGVQPQHF
DNA: TGTGCCAGCAGCCAAGACGGGGTACAGCCCCAGCATTTT
D: .
V: TRBV14
J: TRBJ1-5
size: .

CDR3: CASSYRPDNEQFF
DNA: TGTGCCAGCAGCTACCGGCCGGACAATGAGCAGTTCTTC
D: .
V: TRBV5-4
J: TRBJ2-1
size: few

CDR3: CASSFFSGGDQPQHF
DNA: TGTGCCAGCAGTTTCTTCTCAGGGGGCGATCAGCCCCAGCATTTT
D: TRBD1
V: TRBV12-3/TRBV12-4
J: TRBJ1-5
size: once

CDR3: CASSYSRGDGYTF
DNA: TGTGCCAGCAGTTACTCGAGGGGAGATGGCTACACCTTC
D: .
V: TRBV6-5
J: TRBJ1-2
size: .

CDR3: CASSYSKIQETQYF
DNA: TGTGCCAGCAGTTACTCGAAGATCCAAGAGACCCAGTACTTC
D: .
V: TRBV25-1
J: TRBJ2-5
size: few

CDR3: CASSQVRVDTGELFF
DNA: TGTGCCAGCAGCCAAGTCCGGGTCGACACCGGGGAGCTGTTTTTT
D: .
V: TRBV2
J: TRBJ2-2
size: few

CDR3: CASSPRDYAADTQYF
DNA: TGTGCCAGCAGCCCCCGGGACTACGCGGCAGATACGCAGTATTTT
D: TRBD2
V: TRBV7-6
J: TRBJ2-3
size: .

CDR3: CASKPGHLNSPLHF
DNA: TGCGCCAGCAAACCGGGACACCTTAATTCACCCCTCCACTTT
D: .
V: TRBV10-2
J: TRBJ1-6
size: many